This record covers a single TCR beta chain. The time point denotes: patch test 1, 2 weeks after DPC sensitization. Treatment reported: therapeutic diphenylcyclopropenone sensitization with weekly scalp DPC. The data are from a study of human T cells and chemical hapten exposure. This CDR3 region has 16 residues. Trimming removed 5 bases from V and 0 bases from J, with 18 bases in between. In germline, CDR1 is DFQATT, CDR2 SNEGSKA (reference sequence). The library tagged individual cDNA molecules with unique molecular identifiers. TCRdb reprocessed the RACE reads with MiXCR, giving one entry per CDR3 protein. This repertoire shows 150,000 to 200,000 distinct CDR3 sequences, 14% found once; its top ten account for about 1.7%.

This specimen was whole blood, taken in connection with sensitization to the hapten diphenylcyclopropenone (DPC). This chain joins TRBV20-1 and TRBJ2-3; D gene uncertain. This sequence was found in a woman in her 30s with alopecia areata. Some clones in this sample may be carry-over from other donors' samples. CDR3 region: CSARPLEQLSTDTQYF. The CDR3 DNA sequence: TGCAGTGCTCGACCACTCGAACAGCTAAGCACAGATACGCAGTATTTT.